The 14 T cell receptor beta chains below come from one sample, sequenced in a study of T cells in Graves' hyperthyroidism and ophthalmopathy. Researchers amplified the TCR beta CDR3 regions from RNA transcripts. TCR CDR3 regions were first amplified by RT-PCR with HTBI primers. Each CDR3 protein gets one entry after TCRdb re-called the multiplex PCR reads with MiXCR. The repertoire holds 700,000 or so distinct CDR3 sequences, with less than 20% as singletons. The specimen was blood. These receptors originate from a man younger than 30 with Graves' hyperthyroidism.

The CDR3 region is CASSLRDPSYNEQFF. As DNA, the CDR3 is TGTGCCAGCAGCCTGCGGGACCCTTCTTACAATGAGCAGTTCTTC. The V gene is TRBV3-1, the J gene TRBJ2-1, with D perhaps TRBD2 (6 bases). The CDR3 is made up of 15 amino acids. The V end was cut by 4 bases, the J end by 4 bases, with 14 bases between. In germline, CDR1 is LGHDT, CDR2 YNNKEL (reference sequence).

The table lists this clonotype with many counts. This CDR3 reads CASSYSDSYEQYF. In DNA form, the CDR3 reads TGTGCCAGCAGCTATAGCGACTCCTACGAGCAGTACTTC. V usage is TRBV6-6 and J usage is TRBJ2-7; a possible D gene is TRBD2 (5 bases). V lost 6 bases, J lost 0 bases, and 9 bases lay in between. Per germline, CDR1 MNHNY and CDR2 SVGAGI (reference sequence). The CDR3 extends over 13 amino acids.

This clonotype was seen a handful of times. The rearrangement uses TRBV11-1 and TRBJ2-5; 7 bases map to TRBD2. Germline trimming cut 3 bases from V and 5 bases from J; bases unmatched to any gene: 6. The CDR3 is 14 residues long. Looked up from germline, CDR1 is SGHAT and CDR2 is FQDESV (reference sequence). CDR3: CASSFGGSTETQYF. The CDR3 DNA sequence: TGTGCCAGCAGCTTCGGCGGGAGCACGGAGACCCAGTACTTC.

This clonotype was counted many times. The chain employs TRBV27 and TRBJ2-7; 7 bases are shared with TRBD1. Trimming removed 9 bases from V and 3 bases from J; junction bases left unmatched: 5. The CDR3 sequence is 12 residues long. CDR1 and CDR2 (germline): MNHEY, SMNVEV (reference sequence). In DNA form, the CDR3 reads TGTGCCAGTCGGGACAGCGTCTACGAGCAGTACTTC. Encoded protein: CASRDSVYEQYF.

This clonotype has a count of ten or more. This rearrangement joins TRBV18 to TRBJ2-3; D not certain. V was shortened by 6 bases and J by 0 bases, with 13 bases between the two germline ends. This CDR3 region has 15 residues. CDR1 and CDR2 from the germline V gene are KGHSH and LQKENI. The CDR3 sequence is CASSPSPSSTDTQYF. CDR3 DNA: TGTGCCAGCTCTCCCTCGCCCTCTAGCACAGATACGCAGTATTTT. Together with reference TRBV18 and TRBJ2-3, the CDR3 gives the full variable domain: NAGVMQNPRHLVRRRGQEARLRCSPMKGHSHVYWYRQLPEEGLKFMVYLQKENIIDESGMPKERFSAEFPKEGPSILRIQQVVRGDSAAYFCASSPSPSSTDTQYFGPGTRLTVL.

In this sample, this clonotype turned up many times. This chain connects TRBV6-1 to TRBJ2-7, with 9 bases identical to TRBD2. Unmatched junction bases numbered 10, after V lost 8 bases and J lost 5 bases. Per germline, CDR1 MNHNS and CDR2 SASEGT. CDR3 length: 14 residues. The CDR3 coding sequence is TGTGCCAGCCGAGGGGCGGGAGGGCGGAACGAGCAGTACTTC. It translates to CASRGAGGRNEQYF.

The CDR3 loop is CASRLGSYSQETQYF. The CDR3 DNA reads as TGTGCCAGCAGGCTGGGATCGTACAGCCAAGAGACCCAGTACTTC. The chain carries TRBV2 and TRBJ2-5; unclear D gene. V lost 6 bases and J lost 1, with 15 bases in between. The CDR3 contains 15 residues. Germline assignment: CDR1 SNHLY and CDR2 FYNNEI.

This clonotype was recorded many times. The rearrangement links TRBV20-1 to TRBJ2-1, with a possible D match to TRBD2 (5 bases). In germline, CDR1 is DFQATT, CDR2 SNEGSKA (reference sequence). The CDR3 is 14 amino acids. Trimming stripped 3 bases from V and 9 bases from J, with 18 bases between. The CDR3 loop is CSASKGGPRSEQFF. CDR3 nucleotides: TGCAGTGCTAGCAAAGGAGGACCGCGGAGTGAGCAGTTCTTC.

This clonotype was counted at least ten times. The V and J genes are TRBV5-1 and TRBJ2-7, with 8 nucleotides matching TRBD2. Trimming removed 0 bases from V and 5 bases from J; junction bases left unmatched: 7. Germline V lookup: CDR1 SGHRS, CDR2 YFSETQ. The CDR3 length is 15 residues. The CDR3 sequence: CASSLAKAGGDEQYF. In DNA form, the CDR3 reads TGCGCCAGCAGCTTGGCCAAGGCCGGGGGGGACGAGCAGTACTTC. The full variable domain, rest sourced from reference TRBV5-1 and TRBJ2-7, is KAGVTQTPRYLIKTRGQQVTLSCSPISGHRSVSWYQQTPGQGLQFLFEYFSETQRNKGNFPGRFSGRQFSNSRSEMNVSTLELGDSALYLCASSLAKAGGDEQYFGPGTRLTVT.

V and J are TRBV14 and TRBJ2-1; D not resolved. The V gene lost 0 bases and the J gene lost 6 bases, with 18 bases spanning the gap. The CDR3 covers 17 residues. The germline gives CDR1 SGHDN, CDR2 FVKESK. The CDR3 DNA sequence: TGTGCCAGCAGCCAAGAACGGTTCCTGAGGAATGGCAATGAGCAGTTCTTC. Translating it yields CASSQERFLRNGNEQFF.

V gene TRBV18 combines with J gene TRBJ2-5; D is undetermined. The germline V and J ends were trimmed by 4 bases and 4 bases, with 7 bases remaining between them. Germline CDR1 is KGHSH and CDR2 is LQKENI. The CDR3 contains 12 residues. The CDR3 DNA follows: TGTGCCAGCTCACGGTTTGGAGAGACCCAGTACTTC. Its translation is CASSRFGETQYF. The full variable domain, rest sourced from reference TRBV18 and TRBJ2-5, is NAGVMQNPRHLVRRRGQEARLRCSPMKGHSHVYWYRQLPEEGLKFMVYLQKENIIDESGMPKERFSAEFPKEGPSILRIQQVVRGDSAAYFCASSRFGETQYFGPGTRLLVL.

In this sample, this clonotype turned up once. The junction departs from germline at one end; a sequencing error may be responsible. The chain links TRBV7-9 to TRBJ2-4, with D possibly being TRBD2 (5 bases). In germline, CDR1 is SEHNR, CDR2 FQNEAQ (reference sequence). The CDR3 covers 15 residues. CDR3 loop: CACSDLGEAKNIQYF. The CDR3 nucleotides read TGTGCCTGCAGCGACCTGGGAGAAGCCAAAAACATTCAGTACTTC.

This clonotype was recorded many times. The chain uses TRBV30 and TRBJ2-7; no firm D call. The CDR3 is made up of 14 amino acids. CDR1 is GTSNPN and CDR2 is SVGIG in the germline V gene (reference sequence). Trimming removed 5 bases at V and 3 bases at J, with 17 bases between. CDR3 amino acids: CAWSPLTYYYEQYF. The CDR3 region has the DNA TGTGCCTGGTCCCCCCTGACCTACTACTACGAGCAGTACTTC.

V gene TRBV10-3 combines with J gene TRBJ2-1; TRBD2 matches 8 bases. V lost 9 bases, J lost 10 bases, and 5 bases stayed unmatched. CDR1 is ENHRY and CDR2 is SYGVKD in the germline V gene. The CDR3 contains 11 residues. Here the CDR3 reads CAIRGGSEQFF. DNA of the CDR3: TGTGCCATTCGGGGGGGCTCAGAGCAGTTCTTC.